The 28 T cell receptor beta chains below all came from one sample that was sequenced in a study of T cells in Graves' hyperthyroidism and ophthalmopathy. TCR beta CDR3 region amplification was performed from RNA transcripts. Initially, a first-round RT-PCR of the TCR CDR3 employed the HTBI primer set. TCRdb used MiXCR to reprocess the multiplex PCR reads, holding one entry per CDR3 protein. The sample holds over 500,000 distinct CDR3 sequences, 11% to 15% seen once. Sequenced sample: blood. These receptors came from a middle-aged woman with Graves' hyperthyroidism.

This clonotype came up a few times. The rearrangement uses TRBV27 and TRBJ1-5, with 9 bases aligning to TRBD1. This CDR3 has 13 residues. Per the germline V gene, CDR1 is MNHEY and CDR2 is SMNVEV (reference sequence). Unmatched junction bases numbered 2, after V lost 6 bases and J lost 5 bases. The CDR3 loop reads CASRTGGDQPQHF. The CDR3 DNA reads TGTGCCAGCAGAACAGGGGGCGATCAGCCCCAGCATTTT.

This clonotype has ten or more counts. The genes are TRBV7-6 and TRBJ2-3, with D unresolved. The CDR3 is 16 residues long. V dropped 2 bases and J dropped 6 bases, with 18 bases sitting between them. Germline loops: CDR1 SGHVS, CDR2 FNYEAQ. CDR3 sequence (DNA): TGTGCCAGCAGCTTAACCCAGACCCACGTCGGGGATACGCAGTATTTT. Encoded protein: CASSLTQTHVGDTQYF.

Many counts were recorded for this clonotype. This chain links TRBV28 with TRBJ2-7, with D possibly being TRBD1 or TRBD2 (5 bases each). The V and J ends lost 5 bases and 6 bases respectively, with 17 bases between them. The germline V gene has CDR1 MDHEN and CDR2 SYDVKM. There are 14 residues in the CDR3. CDR3 sequence (DNA): TGTGCCAGCAGTACCGGGACGGGGCCCGCCGAGCAGTACTTC. Its protein product is CASSTGTGPAEQYF.

This clonotype was found many times. In DNA, the CDR3 is TGTGCCAGCAGTTTCGACAGGGGGCTCGAGCAGTACTTC. This translates into CASSFDRGLEQYF. V usage is TRBV2 and J usage is TRBJ2-7; 10 positions agree with TRBD1. The CDR3 loop spans 13 amino acids. The trim removed 5 bases at V and 6 bases at J, leaving 4 bases unmatched. Germline values: CDR1 SNHLY, CDR2 FYNNEI.

In this sample, this clonotype turned up many times. The chain couples TRBV7-9 to TRBJ2-3; 10 positions match TRBD2. Per the germline V gene, CDR1 is SEHNR and CDR2 is FQNEAQ (reference sequence). The CDR3 has 16 amino acids. Trimming took 4 bases from V and 6 from J; bases not matched to a gene: 10. The DNA for the CDR3 is TGTGCCAGCAGCTCCGCTGGGACTAGCGTACTTGATACGCAGTATTTT. Its translation is CASSSAGTSVLDTQYF.

This clonotype was recorded at least ten times. The chain has TRBV6-1 and TRBJ2-2; possibly TRBD2 for D (6 bases). Trimming took off 7 bases at V and 4 bases at J, with 13 bases between the two ends. The CDR3 loop spans 14 amino acids. CDR1 is MNHNS and CDR2 is SASEGT in the germline V gene. CDR3 in amino acids: CASKGGTVTGELFF. The CDR3 DNA sequence: TGTGCCAGCAAGGGCGGGACTGTCACCGGGGAGCTGTTTTTT.

This clonotype was counted a few times. This CDR3 is CAWSTRTGRVADTQYF. In DNA form, the CDR3 reads TGTGCCTGGAGTACGAGGACCGGTCGTGTCGCAGATACGCAGTATTTT. The rearrangement links TRBV30 to TRBJ2-3; D gene uncertain. V was cut by 2 bases and J by 4 bases, with 19 bases left in between. CDR1 is GTSNPN and CDR2 is SVGIG in the germline V gene (reference sequence). The CDR3 contains 16 residues.

This clonotype was picked up a small number of times. The chain couples TRBV27 to TRBJ1-4; TRBD1 might be the D (6 bases). Deletions cut 8 bases from V and 5 bases from J, with 12 bases between. Germline loops: CDR1 MNHEY, CDR2 SMNVEV (reference sequence). The length of the CDR3 is 13 residues. CDR3 residues: CASCHGTNEKLFF. In nucleotides, the CDR3 is TGTGCCAGCTGCCACGGGACAAATGAAAAACTGTTTTTT.

The chain couples TRBV14 to TRBJ2-1, with D possibly TRBD1 on 6 matching bases. Germline V CDR1 and CDR2: SGHDN, FVKESK. CDR3 size: 17 residues. Trimming removed 3 bases from V and 8 bases from J, with 23 bases in between. CDR3 nucleotides: TGTGCCAGCAGCCAGAAGGGCACAGCTACAGGGAATGATGAGCAGTTCTTC. Protein product: CASSQKGTATGNDEQFF.

This chain uses TRBV20-1 with TRBJ2-7; D may be TRBD1 or TRBD2 (6 bases each). Germline CDR1 and CDR2: DFQATT and SNEGSKA (reference sequence). The CDR3 covers 15 residues. V was cut by 3 bases and J by 0 bases, with 15 bases left in between. In DNA, the CDR3 is TGCAGTGCTAGGGTAGGGGGGTCTTTCTCCTACGAGCAGTACTTC. Translation: CSARVGGSFSYEQYF.

To note about this clonotype: A much larger clone differs from this one at a single base, so this may be a read error. The V call is TRBV28, the J call TRBJ2-7; 7 bases map to TRBD1. From germline, CDR1 is MDHEN and CDR2 SYDVKM. The CDR3 covers 12 residues. The CDR3 is CARSQTGEEQYF. The CDR3, as DNA: TGTGCCCGCAGTCAAACAGGGGAAGAGCAGTACTTC.

This clonotype was recorded a few times. The rearrangement joins TRBV5-6 to TRBJ2-3; TRBD2 might be the D (6 bases). This CDR3 spans 17 amino acids. In germline, CDR1 is SGHDT, CDR2 YYEEEE. Deletions cut 3 bases from V and 2 bases from J, with 19 bases between. CDR3 bases: TGTGCCAGCAGCTCCACAACCGGGACTCAAACCACAGATACGCAGTATTTT. Protein: CASSSTTGTQTTDTQYF.

This clonotype was observed a few times. This chain joins TRBV6-6 and TRBJ1-1; a possible D gene is TRBD1 (5 bases). Germline assignment: CDR1 MNHNY and CDR2 SVGAGI (reference sequence). V lost 1 base and J 2 bases, leaving 17 bases between the germline ends. The CDR3 has 17 amino acids. CDR3 loop: CASSYYSDSSRNTEAFF. DNA for the CDR3: TGTGCCAGCAGTTACTATTCCGACAGTTCAAGAAACACTGAAGCTTTCTTT.

This clonotype was picked up a small number of times. The chain couples TRBV5-1 to TRBJ1-1; D may be TRBD1 (5 bases). The germline V and J ends were trimmed by 0 bases and 1 base, with 13 bases remaining between them. This CDR3 comprises 16 residues. CDR1 and CDR2 (germline): SGHRS, YFSETQ. The DNA for the CDR3 is TGCGCCAGCAGCTTGGGTGGGGGAGGCGCGAACACTGAAGCTTTCTTT. It translates to CASSLGGGGANTEAFF. The full variable domain, completed using reference TRBV5-1 and TRBJ1-1, is KAGVTQTPRYLIKTRGQQVTLSCSPISGHRSVSWYQQTPGQGLQFLFEYFSETQRNKGNFPGRFSGRQFSNSRSEMNVSTLELGDSALYLCASSLGGGGANTEAFFGQGTRLTVV.

This clonotype was recorded a few times. This rearrangement joins TRBV7-9 to TRBJ1-4; D is perhaps TRBD1 (6 bases). Germline values: CDR1 SEHNR, CDR2 FQNEAQ (reference sequence). Between the trimmed V and J ends, which lost 2 bases and 8 bases, there was a span of 15 bases. This CDR3 contains 15 residues. The CDR3 DNA reads TGTGCCAGCAGCTTATCCTCCGGAGGGGGGGAAAAACTGTTTTTT. Translation: CASSLSSGGGEKLFF.

Ten or more counts support this clonotype. The DNA of the CDR3 is TGTGCCAGCTCACCTCAGGGGGCTGGAAACACCATATATTTT. As protein: CASSPQGAGNTIYF. The V call is TRBV18, the J call TRBJ1-3; 7 nucleotides agree with TRBD1. V was pared by 3 bases and J by 2 bases, with 1 base of the junction left unmatched. This CDR3 comprises 14 residues. Germline CDR1 KGHSH, CDR2 LQKENI. Full variable domain (rest looked up from reference TRBV18 and TRBJ1-3): NAGVMQNPRHLVRRRGQEARLRCSPMKGHSHVYWYRQLPEEGLKFMVYLQKENIIDESGMPKERFSAEFPKEGPSILRIQQVVRGDSAAYFCASSPQGAGNTIYFGEGSWLTVV.

This clonotype was observed many times. The chain uses TRBV12-5 and TRBJ2-3, with D possibly called TRBD1 or TRBD2 (5 bases each). The V gene's germline CDR1 is LGHNT and CDR2 FRNRAP. V was clipped by 0 bases and J by 3 bases, with 10 bases between them. The CDR3 has 15 residues. The CDR3: CASGLVRGETDTQYF. For the CDR3, the DNA is TGTGCTAGTGGTTTGGTACGAGGGGAGACAGATACGCAGTATTTT. The full variable domain, with the rest looked up from reference TRBV12-5 and TRBJ2-3, is DARVTQTPRHKVTEMGQEVTMRCQPILGHNTVFWYRQTMMQGLELLAYFRNRAPLDDSGMPKDRFSAEMPDATLATLKIQPSEPRDSAVYFCASGLVRGETDTQYFGPGTRLTVL.

The chain couples TRBV29-1 to TRBJ2-4; maybe TRBD1 (6 bases). The germline V and J ends were trimmed by 1 base and 11 bases, with 9 bases remaining between them. This CDR3 is 11 amino acids long. Germline lookup yields CDR1 SQVTM and CDR2 ANQGSEA. The CDR3 sequence: CSVEGNRVQYF. The CDR3 coding sequence is TGCAGCGTTGAAGGGAACAGGGTTCAGTACTTC.

The chain is built from TRBV9 and TRBJ2-1, with 9 bases lining up with TRBD2. The junction had 13 bases not matched to a gene; V was cut back by 4 bases and J by 5 bases. Germline assignment: CDR1 SGDLS and CDR2 YYNGEE. This CDR3 is 17 amino acids long. CDR3 amino acids: CASSTASGTSLHNEQFF. CDR3 DNA sequence: TGTGCCAGCAGCACCGCTAGCGGGACTAGCCTTCACAATGAGCAGTTCTTC.

This clonotype was seen ten or more times. The V gene is TRBV6-2 or TRBV6-3, the J gene TRBJ1-1; D is unresolved. The V gene's germline CDR1 is MNHEY and CDR2 SVGEGT. V was pared by 5 bases and J by 5 bases, with 9 bases between. This CDR3 has 12 amino acids. The CDR3 DNA reads TGTGCCAGCAGTACTCACAGAACTGAAGCTTTCTTT. Translating gives CASSTHRTEAFF.

The DNA for the CDR3 is TGTGCCAGCAGCTCTCCCGGGACTAGCGACTCCTACGAGCAGTACTTC. Translating it yields CASSSPGTSDSYEQYF. This chain connects TRBV7-9 to TRBJ2-7, with 10 bases fitting TRBD2. The CDR3 spans 16 residues. CDR1 is SEHNR, CDR2 FQNEAQ, per germline (reference sequence). Trimming removed 4 bases from V and 0 bases from J; junction bases left unmatched: 6. The complete variable domain, with remaining parts taken from reference TRBV7-9 and TRBJ2-7, reads DTGVSQNPRHKITKRGQNVTFRCDPISEHNRLYWYRQTLGQGPEFLTYFQNEAQLEKSRLLSDRFSAERPKGSFSTLEIQRTEQGDSAMYLCASSSPGTSDSYEQYFGPGTRLTVT.

This clonotype was counted ten times or more. The V and J genes are TRBV11-3 and TRBJ2-1; D is unclear. The CDR3 is made up of 15 amino acids. Germline V gives CDR1 SGHNT, CDR2 YENEEA. Trimming removed 5 bases from V and 7 bases from J, with 18 bases in between. DNA of the CDR3: TGTGCCAGCAGCACAATGACCGCGATGGGGAATGAGCAGTTCTTC. Its protein product is CASSTMTAMGNEQFF.

The chain combines TRBV5-6 with TRBJ2-7; no reliable D call. The CDR3 loop spans 12 amino acids. CDR1 and CDR2 from the germline V gene are SGHDT and YYEEEE. V lost 4 bases, J lost 3 bases, and 8 bases lay in between. The CDR3 DNA sequence: TGTGCCAGCAGCAACGTCCGCTACGAGCAGTACTTC. This codes for CASSNVRYEQYF.

The chain is built from TRBV7-8 and TRBJ2-1; 14 bases agree with TRBD2. Germline V gives CDR1 SGHVS, CDR2 FQNEAQ. V dropped 5 bases and J dropped 8; count of bases not matched to a gene: 8. The CDR3 runs 16 residues. The CDR3, as DNA: TGTGCCAGCAGCCCGCAGGGACTAGCGGGAGTATATGAGCAGTTCTTC. Translating it yields CASSPQGLAGVYEQFF.

The CDR3 DNA is TGTGCCAGCAGTTTAGGGAAGGGAGAGCAGTTCTTC. Its protein is CASSLGKGEQFF. This chain uses TRBV27 with TRBJ2-1, with no clear D. The CDR3 sequence is 12 residues long. The V gene lost 2 bases and the J gene lost 10 bases, with 9 bases spanning the gap. Germline assignment: CDR1 MNHEY and CDR2 SMNVEV (reference sequence).

The genes are TRBV29-1 and TRBJ2-3; TRBD1 aligns across 8 bases. Germline trimming cut 5 bases from V and 3 bases from J; bases unmatched to any gene: 13. Germline CDR1 and CDR2: SQVTM and ANQGSEA. The CDR3 is 16 amino acids. The CDR3 nucleotides read TGCAGCGTTCTTTTATCCCGGACAGGGCGAACAGATACGCAGTATTTT. Residues: CSVLLSRTGRTDTQYF.

The V gene is TRBV20-1, the J gene TRBJ2-3, with 7 positions matching TRBD1. The V gene's germline CDR1 is DFQATT and CDR2 SNEGSKA (reference sequence). The V gene end was trimmed by 6 bases and the J gene end by 6 bases; junction bases not matched to a gene: 9. The CDR3 runs 13 residues. CDR3 sequence (DNA): TGCAGTGCCTACAGGGGCCTGGGGGATACGCAGTATTTT. Its translation: CSAYRGLGDTQYF.

This clonotype was seen ten or more times. The chain combines TRBV28 with TRBJ1-5; D call uncertain. The CDR3 is made up of 15 amino acids. Germline CDR1 is MDHEN and CDR2 is SYDVKM. V shed 5 bases and J shed 3 bases, with 14 bases lying between them. The CDR3 here is CASSLGRLNNQPQHF. CDR3 in DNA: TGTGCCAGCAGTCTCGGACGGCTAAACAATCAGCCCCAGCATTTT.